The 17 T cell receptor beta chains below all came from one sample that was sequenced in a study of T cell repertoires in cytomegalovirus infection (dated by TCRdb to the late 2010s). These TCRs' antigens remain unknown. The run used an Illumina HiSeq 1500. TCRdb applied fastp at Q25 and MiXCR to the public reads, then kept only in-frame beta chains. Every CDR3 protein is listed once, alongside the most common genes and DNA of its rows. The sample table records approximately 110,000 distinct CDR3 sequences; around 9.1% of these occur just once. Approximately 31% of the sample rests with the top ten. Material: PBMCs, sequenced either directly or after in vitro stimulation (not recorded which). These receptors all come from a human donor in good health (CMV status not recorded). Some clones in this sample may be carry-over from other donors' samples.

This clonotype was seen many times. V is TRBV28 and J is TRBJ1-5; 8 bases fit TRBD1. The ends lost 0 bases at V and 2 bases at J; junction bases unmatched: 15. Germline V lookup: CDR1 MDHEN, CDR2 SYDVKM. The CDR3 is 20 amino acids. The CDR3 loop reads CASSLWGAGGAGRRNQPQHF. The CDR3 DNA reads as TGTGCCAGCAGTTTATGGGGGGCAGGGGGCGCGGGTCGGCGCAATCAGCCCCAGCATTTT.

This clonotype was seen only a few times. The V and J genes are TRBV28 and TRBJ2-5; 9 bases are shared with TRBD1. This CDR3 is 17 amino acids long. J lost 2 bases, V lost 4 bases, and 11 bases had no gene match. Germline CDR1 MDHEN, CDR2 SYDVKM. CDR3 in DNA: TGTGCCAGCAGTTCCACCGCCGGGACAGGGTCTCAAGAGACCCAGTACTTC. Its translation is CASSSTAGTGSQETQYF.

V and J are TRBV15 and TRBJ1-2; no clear D gene. The germline gives CDR1 LNHNV, CDR2 YYDKDF (reference sequence). The CDR3 totals 15 residues. The V end lost 3 bases, the J end lost 4 bases, and 15 bases lay between the germline ends. This CDR3 is CATSSEIGVIYGYTF. As DNA, the CDR3 is TGTGCCACCAGCAGCGAAATCGGGGTGATCTATGGCTACACCTTC.

This clonotype was seen ten or more times. This rearrangement joins TRBV9 to TRBJ1-1, with D tentatively TRBD1 (6 bases). Per germline, CDR1 SGDLS and CDR2 YYNGEE. This CDR3 comprises 16 residues. Trimming removed 3 bases from V and 5 bases from J, with 20 bases in between. DNA of the CDR3: TGTGCCAGCAGCGACCCAAAACAAGGGGGGAGGACTGAAGCTTTCTTT. This gives the protein CASSDPKQGGRTEAFF. The full variable domain, with the rest looked up from reference TRBV9 and TRBJ1-1, is DSGVTQTPKHLITATGQRVTLRCSPRSGDLSVYWYQQSLDQGLQFLIQYYNGEERAKGNILERFSAQQFPDLHSELNLSSLELGDSALYFCASSDPKQGGRTEAFFGQGTRLTVV.

This clonotype showed up many times. The gene calls are TRBV7-2 and TRBJ2-3, with D perhaps TRBD2 (6 bases). The CDR3 consists of 16 residues. V was pared by 5 bases and J by 7 bases, with 22 bases between. Germline V gene sequence: CDR1 SGHTA, CDR2 FQGNSA. Here the CDR3 DNA reads TGTGCCAGCAGCCCCCACTCTCTTGCGGGAAGGAATACGCAGTATTTT. Its translation: CASSPHSLAGRNTQYF.

This clonotype occurred many times. This chain uses TRBV7-2 with TRBJ2-7; TRBD2 aligns across 8 bases. The trim removed 4 bases at V and 0 bases at J, leaving 5 bases unmatched. In germline, CDR1 is SGHTA, CDR2 FQGNSA. CDR3 length: 15 amino acids. CDR3 protein: CASSYGTSGSYEQYF. The CDR3 nucleotides are TGTGCCAGCAGCTACGGGACTAGTGGCTCCTACGAGCAGTACTTC. The variable domain in full, completed from reference TRBV7-2 and TRBJ2-7, reads GAGVSQSPSNKVTEKGKDVELRCDPISGHTALYWYRQSLGQGLEFLIYFQGNSAPDKSGLPSDRFSAERTGGSVSTLTIQRTQQEDSAVYLCASSYGTSGSYEQYFGPGTRLTVT.

The chain combines TRBV20-1 with TRBJ2-2, with TRBD2 as a possible D gene (5 bases). The germline V gene has CDR1 DFQATT and CDR2 SNEGSKA (reference sequence). V was cut by 2 bases and J by 0 bases, with 10 bases left in between. The CDR3 spans 15 residues. CDR3 protein: CSARTSGANTGELFF. The CDR3 DNA sequence: TGCAGTGCTAGAACCAGCGGAGCGAACACCGGGGAGCTGTTTTTT.

This clonotype was observed at least ten times. The J gene is TRBJ2-1, the V gene TRBV7-2; TRBD2 might be the D (6 bases). The CDR3 is 16 amino acids. CDR1 is SGHTA, CDR2 FQGNSA, per germline. V was clipped by 6 bases and J by 3 bases, with 18 bases between them. CDR3: CASRSSGGIGYNEQFF. The CDR3 DNA reads as TGTGCCAGCAGGTCATCAGGCGGGATAGGCTACAATGAGCAGTTCTTC. Full variable domain (remainder filled in from reference TRBV7-2 and TRBJ2-1): GAGVSQSPSNKVTEKGKDVELRCDPISGHTALYWYRQSLGQGLEFLIYFQGNSAPDKSGLPSDRFSAERTGGSVSTLTIQRTQQEDSAVYLCASRSSGGIGYNEQFFGPGTRLTVL.

In this sample, this clonotype turned up many times. The V and J genes are TRBV7-2 and TRBJ1-6; the D is unclear. CDR1 is SGHTA and CDR2 is FQGNSA in the germline V gene. Trimming removed 0 bases at V and 7 bases at J, with 13 bases between. This CDR3 has 16 residues. In nucleotides, the CDR3 is TGTGCCAGCAGCTTAGCTGGGTCCGTATTAAATTCACCCCTCCACTTT. It specifies CASSLAGSVLNSPLHF.

This clonotype was seen at least ten times. The rearrangement uses TRBV12-3 or TRBV12-4 and TRBJ2-7; possible D gene TRBD2, 6 bases. The CDR3 is 13 residues long. The V and J ends lost 6 bases and 3 bases respectively, with 12 bases between them. CDR3 coding DNA: TGTGCCAGCAGCCCCCCCGGGGGCTACGAGCAGTACTTC. Its protein product is CASSPPGGYEQYF.

This clonotype has a count of ten or more. The CDR3 DNA follows: TGCGCCAGCAGCCAAGATGGTAGCGGAGCCTACAATGAGCAGTTCTTC. It codes for CASSQDGSGAYNEQFF. The rearrangement links TRBV4-3 to TRBJ2-1; the D gene is possibly TRBD2 (6 bases). The CDR3 contains 16 residues. V was clipped by 0 bases and J by 2 bases, with 11 bases between them. Germline V lookup: CDR1 LGHNA, CDR2 YSLEER.

Only a few counts were recorded for this clonotype. V is TRBV7-6 and J is TRBJ2-1, with TRBD2 as a possible D gene (6 bases). The CDR3 is 12 residues long. The V end lost 5 bases, the J end lost 8 bases, and 10 bases lay between the germline ends. CDR1 SGHVS and CDR2 FNYEAQ come from the germline V gene. This CDR3 is CASSATSYEQFF. For the CDR3, the DNA is TGTGCCAGCAGCGCGACTAGTTATGAGCAGTTCTTC.

This clonotype was seen many times. The genes are TRBV7-8 and TRBJ2-1; no clear D gene. The CDR3 is 12 residues long. CDR1 and CDR2 from the germline V gene are SGHVS and FQNEAQ. Trimming cost V 1 base and J 7 bases, with 5 bases left between them. CDR3 amino acids: CASSLVSNEQFF. The CDR3 region has the DNA TGTGCCAGCAGCTTAGTGAGTAATGAGCAGTTCTTC.

This clonotype was detected ten times or more. CDR3 nucleotides: TGTGCCAGCAGCCCCAGGGGGTTGAACACTGAAGCTTTCTTT. This translates into CASSPRGLNTEAFF. The chain couples TRBV7-2 to TRBJ1-1, with TRBD1 matching 7 bases. The length of the CDR3 is 14 residues. The V segment lost 5 bases and the J segment 0 bases; nucleotides outside the gene matches: 3. CDR1 and CDR2 (germline): SGHTA, FQGNSA.

The table lists this clonotype with a few counts. The chain combines TRBV6-6 with TRBJ2-3, with 7 bases lining up with TRBD2. This CDR3 comprises 15 residues. V dropped 6 bases and J dropped 0; count of bases not matched to a gene: 6. Germline V gives CDR1 MNHNY, CDR2 SVGAGI (reference sequence). In DNA, the CDR3 is TGTGCCAGCAGGGGGCTAGCGGTTAGCACAGATACGCAGTATTTT. Its translation is CASRGLAVSTDTQYF.

The chain couples TRBV28 to TRBJ2-7; no clear D. The CDR3 is made up of 12 amino acids. The V gene's germline CDR1 is MDHEN and CDR2 SYDVKM. Trimming cost V 2 bases and J 4 bases, with 6 bases left between them. CDR3 in amino acids: CASSLGLYEQYF. CDR3 DNA: TGTGCCAGCAGTTTAGGGTTATACGAGCAGTACTTC.

The V call is TRBV6-2 or TRBV6-3, the J call TRBJ2-7; 8 bases fit TRBD2. V trimming: 7 bases; J trimming: 3 bases; junction bases outside the gene matches: 8. Germline loops: CDR1 MNHEY, CDR2 SVGEGT. There are 14 residues in the CDR3. For the CDR3, the DNA is TGTGCCAGCAACCTTAGCGGGGCGGTCTACGAGCAGTACTTC. Protein product: CASNLSGAVYEQYF.